This T cell receptor (beta chain) appears in the sequencing data of a study of CD8+ T cells in alopecia areata. For the study at large: In an open-label trial, patients got 5 to 10 mg tofacitinib twice daily. Study results and caveats: Tissue-resident alphabeta T cells belonging to normal skin likewise get sequenced within scalp specimens. It was lesional scalp, especially alopecia totalis/universalis, that showed higher clonality than normal scalp.

This clone was found once. What it binds is unknown. Collection of lesional scalp punch biopsies and peripheral blood was performed in alopecia areata patients. Trimming took off 2 bases at V and 3 bases at J, with 12 bases between the two ends. There are 15 residues in the CDR3. The germline V gene encodes CDR1 SGHAT and CDR2 FQDESV (reference sequence). Sequencing templates came from extracted RNA that was reverse transcribed into cDNA. Clones were sequenced by immunoSEQ multiplex PCR, and TCRdb holds only the in-frame ones, with some missing. The sample has 150,000 or so clones; about 50% are singletons.

The chain combines TRBV11-1 with TRBJ2-3; D ambiguous. Sequences were derived from CD8+ T cells sorted from blood, sampled at week 0. The TCR originated in a human donor with alopecia areata. In nucleotides, the CDR3 is TGTGCCAGCAGCTTACATCGTCTGGCAACAGATACGCAGTATTTT. Translating gives CASSLHRLATDTQYF.